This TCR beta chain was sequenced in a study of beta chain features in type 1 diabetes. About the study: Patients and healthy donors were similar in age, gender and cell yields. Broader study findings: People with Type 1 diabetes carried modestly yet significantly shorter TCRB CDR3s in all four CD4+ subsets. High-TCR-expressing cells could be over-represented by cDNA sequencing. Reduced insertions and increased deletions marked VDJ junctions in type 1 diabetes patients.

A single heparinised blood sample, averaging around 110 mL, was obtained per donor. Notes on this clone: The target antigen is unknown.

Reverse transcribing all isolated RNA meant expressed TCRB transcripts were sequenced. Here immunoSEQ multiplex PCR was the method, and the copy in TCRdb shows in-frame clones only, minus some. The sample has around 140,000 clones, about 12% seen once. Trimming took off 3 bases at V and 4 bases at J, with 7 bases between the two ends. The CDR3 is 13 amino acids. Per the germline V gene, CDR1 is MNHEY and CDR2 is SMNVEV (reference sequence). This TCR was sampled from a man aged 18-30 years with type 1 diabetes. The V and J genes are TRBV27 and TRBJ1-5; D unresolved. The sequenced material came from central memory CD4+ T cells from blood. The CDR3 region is CASSFGANQPQHF. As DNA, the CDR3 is TGTGCCAGCAGTTTCGGCGCGAATCAGCCCCAGCATTTT.